Below are 7 T cell receptor beta chains sequenced from a single sample in a study of blood T cell repertoires in COVID-19 (dated by TCRdb to about 2020). Library prep was done by the immunoSEQ multiplex PCR assay. TCRdb retrieved this table from immuneACCESS and kept in-frame rearrangements only. Not all clones are present; in checked studies, unresolved V genes account for under half, and no reason is known for the remainder. The sample includes about 97,000 clones, with around 87% observed a single time. The top ten clones comprise 11% of the sample. Sequencing was carried out using peripheral blood. These receptors were obtained from a woman between 25 and 40 years old with acute or convalescent COVID-19.

This clone was seen once. The chain uses TRBV18 and TRBJ2-7, with TRBD1 matching 9 bases. CDR1 is KGHSH, CDR2 LQKENI, per germline. CDR3 size: 15 residues. The trim removed 6 bases at V and 3 bases at J, leaving 9 bases unmatched. CDR3 bases: TGTGCCAGCTCGACCGGGACAGGGAAGGACTACGAGCAGTACTTC. Translation gives CASSTGTGKDYEQYF.

This rearrangement joins TRBV5-1 to TRBJ2-5, with D maybe TRBD2 (6 bases). The CDR3 has 13 amino acids. Germline CDR1 is SGHRS and CDR2 is YFSETQ. Trimming left V 3 bases short and J 3 bases short, with 9 bases between. This chain's CDR3 is CASSSSGEETQYF. The CDR3 nucleotides read TGCGCCAGCAGCTCCTCGGGGGAAGAGACCCAGTACTTC.

This chain uses TRBV27 with TRBJ1-5; D perhaps matches TRBD1 (6 bases). This CDR3 is built from 14 residues. CDR1 is MNHEY, CDR2 SMNVEV, per germline (reference sequence). The V end was cut by 8 bases, the J end by 4 bases, with 15 bases between. CDR3 in amino acids: CASGRGGHNQPQHF. CDR3 in DNA: TGTGCCAGCGGCCGAGGGGGTCATAATCAGCCCCAGCATTTT.

The chain combines TRBV25-1 with TRBJ2-7; D is possibly TRBD1 (6 bases). V dropped 10 bases and J dropped 3 bases, with 13 bases sitting between them. Germline CDR1 and CDR2: MGHDK and SYGVNS. The length of the CDR3 is 12 residues. The CDR3 DNA is TGTGCCACATCCGGGGACATCTACGAGCAGTACTTC. Translated: CATSGDIYEQYF.

This clone has just one count. The J gene is TRBJ1-1, the V gene TRBV11-2; D is unclear. V was cut by 2 bases and J by 1 base, with 14 bases left in between. Germline V gene sequence: CDR1 SGHAT, CDR2 FQNNGV. CDR3 length: 16 residues. The CDR3 DNA follows: TGTGCCAGCAGCTTACCCTCGCTCCGGGGGAACACTGAAGCTTTCTTT. This encodes CASSLPSLRGNTEAFF.

The chain combines TRBV6-1 with TRBJ2-7, with TRBD2 identical over 12 bases. The CDR3 loop spans 17 amino acids. V was clipped by 2 bases and J by 4 bases; unmatched bases: 9. Germline assignment: CDR1 MNHNS and CDR2 SASEGT. The CDR3 DNA follows: TGTGCCAGCAGTGAATGGGCTCTAGCGGGGGGGCCTTACGAGCAGTACTTC. Translating gives CASSEWALAGGPYEQYF.

The rearrangement joins TRBV18 to TRBJ1-3; no clear D. CDR1 is KGHSH and CDR2 is LQKENI in the germline V gene. The length of the CDR3 is 16 residues. V gave up 1 base and J gave up 0 bases, with 10 bases separating them. DNA for the CDR3: TGTGCCAGCTCACCACTCGACACAGACTCTGGAAACACCATATATTTT. This encodes CASSPLDTDSGNTIYF.